This T cell receptor beta chain was retrieved from a study of blood T cells in healthy people across ages. For the second PCR, which ran for roughly 6 to 12 cycles, a sample-barcoded 5' primer and a J-beta primer mix were used. From the 5' RACE reads, TCRdb called clonotypes with MiXCR, one entry per CDR3 protein. The data show hundreds of thousands of distinct CDR3 sequences, with about three fifths seen just once and about 20% held by the top ten. Germline V gene sequence: CDR1 SQVTM, CDR2 ANQGSEA. After removal of 6 bases from V and 7 bases from J, the junction contained 16 bases not matched to a gene. The CDR3 sequence is 15 residues long.

The chain links TRBV29-1 to TRBJ2-7; TRBD1 matches at 9 bases. Sequencing was done on a sample of blood. The clonotype originates from a man aged 25-45 years in good health. CDR3 sequence (DNA): TGCAGCGTCGAGATCCGGGACAGGGACTACAATGAGCAGTACTTC. Its protein product is CSVEIRDRDYNEQYF.